This TCR beta chain was sequenced during a study of Ad26.COV2.S vaccination and SARS-CoV-2 variants. In the study overall: The donor was enrolled in the Ad26.COV2.S arm of the COV1001 trial. Recipients of Ad26.COV2.S got it intramuscularly, once or twice 56 days apart.

Specified treatment: around 19 received Ad26.COV2.S at low or high dose, single or two shots; about 5 received placebo; per-sample allocation not given. Collection of samples fell on day 63 after the first vaccine or placebo injection. At a Boston site, the person donating was an adult of 18-55 years. Wuhan-strain spike was delivered by a replication-incompetent Ad26 vector. Profiled with immunoSEQ multiplex PCR; TCRdb holds only in-frame clones, not every one. This table holds hundreds of thousands of clones, around 92% found once. V lost 1 base and J 6 bases, leaving 15 bases between the germline ends. This CDR3 comprises 15 residues. The germline V gene has CDR1 MGHDK and CDR2 SYGVNS.

The V gene is TRBV25-1, the J gene TRBJ1-1; D unclear. The clonotype comes from a person aged 18-65 years who received the Ad26.COV2.S COVID-19 vaccine or a placebo. The material sequenced was peripheral blood, taken in a trial of Ad26.COV2.S vaccine versus placebo. The CDR3 protein is CASSESRGQRSEAFF. CDR3 nucleotides: TGTGCCAGCAGTGAATCTCGGGGTCAGAGGTCTGAAGCTTTCTTT.